The source of this TCR beta chain is a study of shared clonotypes between healthy human individuals. Study results and caveats: For sorted subsets, rarefaction showed incomplete sequencing despite large depth.

Unmatched junction bases numbered 19, after V lost 5 bases and J lost 11 bases. This CDR3 has 16 amino acids. Germline lookup yields CDR1 LNHDA and CDR2 SQIVND (reference sequence). CD4+ cell separation produced CD45RA+ naive and CD45RA-negative memory subsets. Measured with immunoSEQ multiplex PCR; TCRdb has only the in-frame clones, and not every one. The table shows a few million clones, with more than 80% occurring only once. Concerning this clone itself: The antigen is unknown.

Sequenced input: naive CD4+ T cells from PBMCs. Subset in this sample: CD45RA+ positively selected. The V and J genes are TRBV19 and TRBJ2-5; 8 nucleotides align to TRBD1. The source of this sequence is a man between 18 and 35 years old in good health. Some clones in this sample may be carry-over from other donors' samples. The DNA of the CDR3 is TGTGCCAGTAGTGCCCTGCCCTCGGGCAGGGGGCTTTCTCAGTACTTC. Encoded protein: CASSALPSGRGLSQYF.